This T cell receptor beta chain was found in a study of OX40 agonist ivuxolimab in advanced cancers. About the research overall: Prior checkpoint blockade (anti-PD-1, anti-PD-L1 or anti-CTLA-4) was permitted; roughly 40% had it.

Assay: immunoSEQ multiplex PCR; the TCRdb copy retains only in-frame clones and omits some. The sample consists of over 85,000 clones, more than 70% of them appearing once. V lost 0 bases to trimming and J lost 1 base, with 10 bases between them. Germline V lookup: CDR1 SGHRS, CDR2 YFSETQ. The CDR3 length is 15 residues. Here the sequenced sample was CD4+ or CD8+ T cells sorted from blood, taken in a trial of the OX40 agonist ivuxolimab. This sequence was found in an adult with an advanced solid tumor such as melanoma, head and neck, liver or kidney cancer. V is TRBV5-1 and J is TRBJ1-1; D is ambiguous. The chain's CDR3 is CASSLGAAGNTEAFF. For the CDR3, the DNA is TGCGCCAGCAGCTTGGGGGCAGCAGGGAACACTGAAGCTTTCTTT.